This T cell receptor beta chain appears in the sequencing data of a study of technical replicates of blood from several donors. V lost 1 base and J lost 8, with 15 bases in between. The CDR3 totals 15 residues. The V gene's germline CDR1 is SEHNR and CDR2 FQNEAQ (reference sequence). Only in-frame clones appear in the TCRdb table, and some are missing; sequencing was by immunoSEQ multiplex PCR. The sample consists of approximately 60,000 clones, about 86% of them appearing once. Sequenced input: PBMCs. The receptor's source is a human donor in good health. Some clones in this sample may be carry-over from other donors' samples. This chain joins TRBV7-9 and TRBJ2-1; possibly TRBD1 for D (5 bases). CDR3 residues: CASSLVTGRTDEQFF. CDR3 nucleotides: TGTGCCAGCAGCTTAGTTACAGGTCGGACGGATGAGCAGTTCTTC.